What follows are 8 T cell receptor beta chains derived from one specimen sequenced in a study of post-analysis software for immune sequencing data. Study-level findings and limits: Patients had higher frequencies than controls of four to six TRBV segments, including TRBV5-6, TRBV5-1 and TRBV20-1.

Antigen specificity for these receptors is unknown. cDNA libraries of TCR beta carried unique molecular identifiers. TCRdb called the PCR reads again in MiXCR, with one record for every CDR3 protein. The sample carries a few hundred thousand distinct CDR3 sequences, around 40% recorded once. Sequenced sample: blood. All receptors come from a girl aged 5-17 years with multiple sclerosis.

V gene TRBV4-2 combines with J gene TRBJ2-5; TRBD1 matches 7 bases. Germline CDR1 reads LGHNA; CDR2 reads YNFKEQ. V dropped 3 bases and J dropped 2; count of bases not matched to a gene: 9. The CDR3 is 16 amino acids. CDR3 DNA sequence: TGTGCCAGCAGCCACTCCTCCGGGACAGTACAAGAGACCCAGTACTTC. Protein product: CASSHSSGTVQETQYF.

This sequence joins TRBV11-1 and TRBJ1-2; TRBD1 is a possible D gene (6 bases). CDR1 SGHAT and CDR2 FQDESV come from the germline V gene (reference sequence). The germline V and J ends were trimmed by 4 bases and 4 bases, with 10 bases remaining between them. The CDR3 is 13 amino acids. The chain's CDR3 is CASSSGQFYGYTF. The CDR3 nucleotides are TGTGCCAGCAGCTCCGGACAGTTCTATGGCTACACCTTC.

The chain joins TRBV4-1 to TRBJ2-7; the D gene is possibly TRBD1 (6 bases). V was clipped by 2 bases and J by 10 bases, with 27 bases between them. Germline assignment: CDR1 MGHRA and CDR2 YSYEKL. There are 17 residues in the CDR3. The chain's CDR3 is CASSQTLGGKVRRAQYF. In DNA, the CDR3 is TGCGCCAGCAGCCAAACATTAGGGGGTAAAGTCCGAAGGGCCCAGTACTTC.

In its sample, this clonotype was seen a few times. The CDR3 coding sequence is TGTGCCAGCAGTTCCGGGACTAGCGGGAGGACCTCCTACAATGAGCAGTTCTTC. Translation: CASSSGTSGRTSYNEQFF. The rearrangement links TRBV12-3 or TRBV12-4 to TRBJ2-1; 15 bases map to TRBD2. The trim removed 4 bases at V and 0 bases at J, leaving 4 bases unmatched. The CDR3 spans 18 residues.

The J gene is TRBJ2-1, the V gene TRBV12-3 or TRBV12-4; 7 nucleotides agree with TRBD2. This CDR3 is built from 17 residues. V lost 10 bases to trimming and J lost 0 bases; unmatched junction nucleotides: 15. The CDR3 sequence is CATNGPGEGSSYNEQFF. In nucleotides, the CDR3 is TGTGCCACCAATGGACCCGGGGAGGGGAGCTCCTACAATGAGCAGTTCTTC.

This clonotype appeared a few times. The CDR3 region is CSATALGRGIDYNEQFF. For the CDR3, the DNA is TGCAGTGCTACCGCCCTGGGGAGGGGTATAGACTACAATGAGCAGTTCTTC. The chain recombines TRBV20-1 with TRBJ2-1; the match to TRBD2 covers 7 bases. The CDR3 totals 17 residues. The germline gives CDR1 DFQATT, CDR2 SNEGSKA (reference sequence). Losses at the gene ends were 4 bases for V and 3 bases for J; bases not matched to a gene: 15.

The chain is built from TRBV6-6 and TRBJ2-7, with unresolved D. With 0 bases removed from V and 7 bases from J, the gap between germline ends came to 4 bases. This CDR3 is built from 11 residues. Germline V gives CDR1 MNHNY, CDR2 SVGAGI (reference sequence). The CDR3 coding sequence is TGTGCCAGCAGTTACTCGTGGGAGCAGTACTTC. It yields the protein CASSYSWEQYF.

J is TRBJ2-1 and V is TRBV7-3, with TRBD2 matching over 15 bases. This CDR3 is 15 amino acids long. The trim removed 5 bases at V and 8 bases at J, leaving 4 bases unmatched. The V gene's germline CDR1 is SGHTA and CDR2 FQGTGA. The CDR3 DNA sequence: TGTGCCAGCAGCGGGACTAGCGGGAGGATATATGAGCAGTTCTTC. This encodes CASSGTSGRIYEQFF.